The T cell receptor (beta chain) under discussion was sequenced for a study of shared clonotypes between healthy human individuals. This table comes from immunoSEQ multiplex PCR, and its TCRdb copy is limited to in-frame clones, with some not included. The sample shows some 2,000,000 clones, approximately 95% of them seen only once. The V and J ends lost 1 base and 4 bases, in that order; junction bases with no gene match: 11. The CDR3 totals 17 residues. Germline lookup yields CDR1 SGHAT and CDR2 FQNNGV. The sample was naive CD4+ T cells sorted from blood. As for subset: CD45RA+ positively selected. The source is a man between 18 and 35 years old in good health. The chain combines TRBV11-2 with TRBJ2-5; 8 bases are shared with TRBD2. For the CDR3, the DNA is TGTGCCAGCAGCTTAGGTCATCACATCAGCGGGAGAGAGACCCAGTACTTC. Its translation is CASSLGHHISGRETQYF. Using reference TRBV11-2 and TRBJ2-5 for the parts outside the CDR3, the full variable domain is EAGVAQSPRYKIIEKRQSVAFWCNPISGHATLYWYQQILGQGPKLLIQFQNNGVVDDSQLPKDRFSAERLKGVDSTLKIQPAKLEDSAVYLCASSLGHHISGRETQYFGPGTRLLVL.